Sequencing of this T cell receptor (beta chain) was carried out in a study of response to subunit inactivated influenza vaccine. TCRdb reprocessed the RT-PCR reads with MiXCR, giving one entry per CDR3 protein. This sample has hundreds of thousands of distinct CDR3 sequences, with 11% found just once. This clonotype has only a few counts. This sample also appeared in a second study, on T cells expressing NK-cell markers. As that report states: For TCR beta, cDNA was produced by 5'RACE template switching with UMIs. Just one sequenced donor of eight was HCMV-seronegative, while seven were seropositive. An anti-gamma-delta TCR antibody restricted sorting to alpha-beta TCR T cells in several experiments. Of CD8+ T cells, about 1.0-8% belonged to dominant NKG2C+ clonotypes in several donors. Unclear, still, was the HCMV specificity of the expanded NKG2C+ T cell clones.

The sequence was obtained from a man aged 45-65 years who received an inactivated influenza vaccine. Sequencing was performed on PBMCs from blood, taken on the day of vaccination.

The CDR3 DNA sequence: TGTGCCAGCAGGGGGAATCAGCCCCAGCATTTT. Its protein is CASRGNQPQHF. The chain joins TRBV28 to TRBJ1-5; D unclear. This CDR3 spans 11 amino acids. V lost 6 bases, J lost 4 bases, and 4 bases lay in between. The V gene's germline CDR1 is MDHEN and CDR2 SYDVKM.